The rows below give T cell receptor beta chains drawn from one sample of a study of cytotoxic CD8 clonotypes in ibrutinib-treated CLL. Profiled with immunoSEQ multiplex PCR; TCRdb holds only in-frame clones, not every one. There are about 130,000 clones in the sample; over 60% occur only once, and roughly 12% lies in the top ten. Sample: PBMCs, taken after 12 months of ibrutinib treatment. All receptors come from a human donor with chronic lymphocytic leukemia. Both conserved end residues are trimmed from each CDR3. The order of the fields is J gene, V gene, clone size, CDR3 protein. Part of the rows lack a size; the others show once, few, many or a class for expanded clones.

TRBJ2-1 TRBV9 . ASSVVGQTSGTYNEQF
TRBJ2-1 TRBV27 once ASSSTKGLPLWNEQF
TRBJ1-2 TRBV5-6 few ASKLMSNTVNYGYT
TRBJ1-1 TRBV19 . ASSITTIIWNTEAF
TRBJ1-1 TRBV2 . ASKGTLGGNTEAF
TRBJ1-5 TRBV10-2 . ASSETTWTGNQPQH
TRBJ2-5 TRBV5-6 . ASSLEQGARQETQY
TRBJ2-1 TRBV11-2 . ASSLVLAQF
TRBJ1-5 TRBV5-1 few ASSLLQGGQPQH
TRBJ2-2 TRBV11-2 . ASSLMLAPTGELF
TRBJ1-2 TRBV11-2 . ASSFLEFRRTYGYT
TRBJ1-5 TRBV4-2 few ASSPEQAGNQPQH
TRBJ1-1 TRBV18 . ASSPKPPAEGTEAF
TRBJ2-3 TRBV5-6 few ASSLVGVTNSDTQY
TRBJ2-2 TRBV6-5 . ASSVSSGSQGELF
TRBJ1-2 TRBV15 . ATSRDPFRGYT
TRBJ2-7 TRBV19 few ASSISPYEQY
TRBJ2-2 TRBV9 . ASSPGQGFGELF
TRBJ2-7 TRBV4-3 . ASSQGRGFEQY
TRBJ2-3 TRBV15 . ATSYGGRNTDTQY
TRBJ2-1 TRBV18 . ASYSAREQF
TRBJ2-7 TRBV7-8 . ASSPRVGASWGYEQY
TRBJ2-1 TRBV25-1 . ASSEWSREYNEQF
TRBJ1-2 TRBV28 few ASSTLTVYYGYT
TRBJ2-7 TRBV7-2 once ASSLETGVYEQY
TRBJ2-3 TRBV4-1 . ASSQGYAGKTTDTQY